This T cell receptor (beta chain) was retrieved from a study of CD8+ T cells in alopecia areata (dated by TCRdb to about 2018). Broadly, across the study: Treated patients were enrolled in an open-label pilot trial of oral tofacitinib, 5 to 10 mg twice daily, for moderate-to-severe alopecia areata. Disease severity in treated patients was measured with the SALT score, which quantifies the percentage of affected scalp surface area. Patients stayed on tofacitinib for 6 to 18 months and then had 6 months of follow-up off drug so that delayed response and recurrence could be assessed. High-throughput TCRbeta sequencing was used to examine T cell clonal expansion in alopecia areata in both the C3H/HeJ mouse model and human patients. Clonality in the scalp was compared among normal scalp (n=4), patchy alopecia areata scalp (n=8), and alopecia totalis/universalis scalp (n=8). Biopsies were taken from tofacitinib-treated patients at baseline and again at 4 and 24 weeks into treatment, and several of those patients also had a later scalp biopsy. TCRbeta CDR3 regions were amplified by immunoSEQ multiplex PCR with 35 Vbeta forward and 13 Jbeta reverse primers. On the human side, TCRbeta sequencing was run on scalp tissue and on sorted CD4+ and CD8+ peripheral blood T cells from healthy controls and from alopecia areata patients with either patchy or totalis/universalis disease. RNA was extracted with the PAXgene miRNA kit for fixed scalp, the miRNeasy kit for PBMCs, and the RNeasy kit for mouse skin. What the study reported, not specific to this receptor: Unlike mouse skin, which is dominated by gammadelta T cells, normal human skin has resident alphabeta T cells that are also sequenced, and this complicates analysis of the scalp TCR repertoire. Because the treated cohort was small and included a single nonresponder, larger studies are needed to assess links between baseline CD8+ expansion and response. With tofacitinib, both scalp clonality and the number of expanded CD8+ clones among the top 100 scalp clones went down significantly. TCR sequences shared between patients were less clear than in mice, possibly partly because of HLA diversity in the patient population. Many expanded lesional clones persisted in scalp and blood during tofacitinib treatment, which may partly explain relapse after stopping treatment. Lesional scalp, especially in alopecia totalis/universalis, showed higher clonality and more expanded CD8+ clones than normal scalp, suggesting antigenic drive.

Regarding this clone: The antigen it binds to is not known. Per-base quality was not reported, and no clone a single base away is much larger than it.

The treatment or condition label here, explained by the study, means: oral pan-JAK inhibitor, 5-10 mg twice daily. Peripheral blood and lesional scalp punch biopsies were obtained from patients with alopecia areata. After PBMCs were isolated by density centrifugation and stained for CD3, CD4 and CD8, a FACSAria was used to sort CD4+ and CD8+ T cells. The method behind the library was the immunoSEQ multiplex PCR assay. To provide template for TCR sequencing, every sample had RNA extracted and reverse transcribed into cDNA. SuperScript III was used for first-strand cDNA synthesis, primed with a 2:1 mix of oligo-dT and random hexamers. A synthetic immune receptor repertoire was used to gauge amplification bias, and whatever bias remained was removed computationally. Per the source publication's procedure: After raw reads were preprocessed to remove errors, the CDR3 was defined following IMGT conventions as running from the conserved cysteine to phenylalanine. Clonality was calculated as 1 minus Shannon entropy normalized by log2 of the number of productive unique TCRs. CD4 or CD8 identity of scalp clones was inferred by cross-referencing scalp TCRbeta sequences with sorted blood CD4 and CD8 repertoires. The table was pulled from immuneACCESS by TCRdb, which kept in-frame rearrangements only. Such tables lose some clones; where checked, under half of the loss comes from unresolved V genes, and the rest has no known cause. V, J and clone size are taken as reported in that table, and D and trimming were inferred from the DNA itself. The sample data list about 190,000 clones, and roughly 70% of these were observed just once. The top ten clonotypes cover roughly 1.3% of the sample.

The CDR3 runs 12 amino acids, cysteine and phenylalanine included. Just the 36-base CDR3 DNA is kept, in frame starting at base 1. Between the V and J ends, shortened by 1 base and 8 bases respectively, the junction contains 6 bases. The germline V gene yields SGHAT for CDR1 and FQNNGV for CDR2. Sequenced here: CD4+ T cells sorted from blood, sampled between weeks 47 and 50, from a patient treated with tofacitinib. This receptor chain uses TRBV11-2 and TRBJ2-1, with no D gene named confidently. This TCR was recovered from a human donor with alopecia areata. The CDR3 protein sequence reads: CASSLVSYEQFF. The DNA sequence is TGTGCCAGCAGCTTAGTGTCTTATGAGCAGTTCTTC.